This TCR beta chain derives from a study of blood T cell repertoires in COVID-19. Study details: The origin of the acute and convalescent COVID-19 samples was the United States, Italy and Spain.

This CDR3 is 15 amino acids long. Losses at the gene ends were 5 bases for V and 5 bases for J; bases not matched to a gene: 5. The V gene's germline CDR1 is SEHNR and CDR2 FQNEAQ (reference sequence). The authors' processing: Estimates of nucleated cell counts were drawn from the amplification of reference gene primers. Libraries were prepared by immunoSEQ multiplex PCR; TCRdb keeps only in-frame clonotypes and omits some of them. That table is the source of V, J and clone size, and D and trimming were worked out from the DNA. The table lists more than 60,000 clones, roughly nine tenths of them singletons.

Sequencing was done on a sample of peripheral blood. The V gene is TRBV7-9, the J gene TRBJ2-1; 11 bases line up with TRBD2. This receptor was identified in an elderly woman with active or convalescent COVID-19. The CDR3, as DNA: TGTGCCAGCAGCCTTCTAGCGGGGGGCCACAATGAGCAGTTCTTC. Translation: CASSLLAGGHNEQFF.